These T cell receptor beta chains were read from a single sample in a study of blood T cell repertoires in COVID-19. TCRdb's table, derived via immunoSEQ multiplex PCR, lists solely in-frame clones and lacks some. The sample shows more than 95,000 clones, about 80% of them seen only once. Sequencing was carried out using peripheral blood. These receptors originate from a woman aged 50 to 60 with acute or convalescent COVID-19. CDR3s include the opening cysteine and the closing phenylalanine or tryptophan. D genes are given only for firm matches. Clone size appears in some rows only: once, few, many, or a class for an expanded clone.

CATSDKQGREQYF,TGTGCCACCAGTGACAAACAGGGGCGCGAGCAGTACTTC,TRBD1,TRBJ2-7,TRBV24-1,.
CASSPPGTANYGYTF,TGTGCCAGTAGCCCCCCCGGGACAGCTAACTATGGCTACACCTTC,TRBD1,TRBJ1-2,TRBV19,.
CASSPTDTQYF,TGTGCCAGCAGCCCAACAGATACGCAGTATTTT,.,TRBJ2-3,TRBV7-2,.
CASSQSIAPEAFF,TGTGCCAGCAGCCAGTCTATAGCCCCTGAAGCTTTCTTT,.,TRBJ1-1,TRBV3-1/TRBV3-2,.
CASQPTSYNEQFF,TGTGCCAGCCAGCCGACTAGCTACAATGAGCAGTTCTTC,.,TRBJ2-1,TRBV24-1,.
CASSLGLAGTFF,TGTGCCAGCAGCTTGGGACTAGCGGGGACGTTCTTC,TRBD2,TRBJ2-1,TRBV5-8,.
CASSSGQERSPLHF,TGTGCCAGCTCCTCGGGACAAGAACGGTCACCCCTCCACTTT,.,TRBJ1-6,TRBV19,.
CASSPRDTSYEQYF,TGCGCCAGCAGCCCCCGGGACACGAGCTACGAGCAGTACTTC,.,TRBJ2-7,TRBV4-1,.
CASRAGGTEAFF,TGTGCCAGTAGGGCAGGGGGCACTGAAGCTTTCTTT,TRBD1,TRBJ1-1,TRBV19,.
CASSVAAGWSHQPQHF,TGTGCCAGCAGTGTTGCGGCAGGGTGGTCGCATCAGCCCCAGCATTTT,.,TRBJ1-5,TRBV2,.
CASSRKGMGLAGGNEQFF,TGTGCCAGCAGCCGGAAAGGGATGGGACTAGCGGGGGGGAATGAGCAGTTCTTC,TRBD2,TRBJ2-1,TRBV3-1/TRBV3-2,.
CASSLNRDRALMNTEAFF,TGTGCCAGCAGCTTAAACCGGGACAGGGCCCTAATGAACACTGAAGCTTTCTTT,TRBD1,TRBJ1-1,TRBV11-2,.
CASSSTGGNQPQHF,TGTGCCAGCAGCTCCACAGGGGGAAATCAGCCCCAGCATTTT,TRBD1,TRBJ1-5,TRBV7-9,.
CASSTQGALDTEAFF,TGCGCCAGCAGCACACAGGGGGCGTTGGACACTGAAGCTTTCTTT,TRBD1,TRBJ1-1,TRBV5-1,few
CASSESRGLVGELFF,TGCGCCAGCAGTGAGTCGAGGGGACTGGTCGGGGAGCTGTTTTTT,.,TRBJ2-2,TRBV10-1,once
CASSQVGTGDYEQYF,TGCGCCAGCAGCCAAGTCGGGACAGGGGACTACGAGCAGTACTTC,TRBD1,TRBJ2-7,TRBV4-1,.
CASSGTDPVDYGYTF,TGTGCCAGCAGCGGTACAGATCCGGTGGACTATGGCTACACCTTC,.,TRBJ1-2,TRBV7-9,.
CASSQVGGDRYGYTF,TGTGCCAGCAGCCAAGTGGGGGGGGATAGGTATGGCTACACCTTC,.,TRBJ1-2,TRBV3-1/TRBV3-2,.
CASSTEVKEVFSNEQFF,TGTGCCAGTAGTACGGAGGTGAAGGAGGTTTTTAGCAATGAGCAGTTCTTC,.,TRBJ2-1,TRBV19,.
CASRSSGVFEQYF,TGTGCCAGCAGAAGTAGCGGGGTGTTTGAGCAGTACTTC,TRBD2,TRBJ2-7,TRBV6-5,.
CASSYQGGSPTDTQYF,TGTGCCAGCAGTTATCAGGGCGGGAGCCCCACAGATACGCAGTATTTT,TRBD2,TRBJ2-3,TRBV6-2/TRBV6-3,.
CASSQDYGPGGSPLHF,TGTGCCAGCAGCCAAGATTATGGTCCCGGAGGATCACCCCTCCACTTT,.,TRBJ1-6,TRBV3-1/TRBV3-2,.
CASSPDSANQPQHF,TGTGCCAGCAGTCCGGACAGCGCCAATCAGCCCCAGCATTTT,.,TRBJ1-5,TRBV28,.
CSVLRGRYGYTF,TGCAGCGTTCTCAGGGGGCGTTATGGCTACACCTTC,TRBD1,TRBJ1-2,TRBV29-1,few
CASSLAAGGYTF,TGTGCCAGCAGCTTAGCGGCTGGTGGCTACACCTTC,.,TRBJ1-2,TRBV7-9,once
CASSLALYEQYF,TGTGCCAGCAGCTTAGCGCTATACGAGCAGTACTTC,.,TRBJ2-7,TRBV7-9,.
CASSSGRGAYTEAFF,TGTGCCAGCAGCTCGGGGAGGGGCGCGTACACTGAAGCTTTCTTT,.,TRBJ1-1,TRBV7-3,.
CAWSLGRDSEAFF,TGTGCCTGGAGTCTAGGAAGGGACAGTGAAGCTTTCTTT,TRBD1,TRBJ1-1,TRBV30,.
CASSRLASDNEQFF,TGTGCCAGCTCACGACTAGCTAGCGACAATGAGCAGTTCTTC,TRBD2,TRBJ2-1,TRBV18,.
CASSPRATGVGNEQFF,TGTGCCAGCTCACCACGGGCGACGGGGGTAGGTAATGAGCAGTTCTTC,.,TRBJ2-1,TRBV18,.
CASSQQGDYEQYF,TGTGCCAGCTCACAACAGGGAGACTACGAGCAGTACTTC,.,TRBJ2-7,TRBV18,few
CASSRQGSRETQYF,TGTGCCAGCAGTCGACAGGGCAGTAGGGAGACCCAGTACTTC,TRBD1,TRBJ2-5,TRBV28,.
CASSQGRQGRSPLHF,TGTGCCAGCAGCCAAGGACGGCAGGGAAGGTCACCCCTCCACTTT,.,TRBJ1-6,TRBV3-1/TRBV3-2,once
CASSLGDFGNNEQFF,TGTGCCAGCAGCTTAGGGGACTTTGGGAACAATGAGCAGTTCTTC,.,TRBJ2-1,TRBV7-6,.
CASSAPRGSQPGANVLTF,TGTGCCAGCAGTGCCCCCAGGGGAAGCCAGCCTGGGGCCAACGTCCTGACTTTC,.,TRBJ2-6,TRBV2,.
CASLRQTTEAFF,TGCGCCAGCCTCCGACAGACGACTGAAGCTTTCTTT,.,TRBJ1-1,TRBV10-2,once
CASSRGEAYEQYF,TGTGCCAGTAGTAGGGGCGAAGCCTACGAGCAGTACTTC,.,TRBJ2-7,TRBV19,.
CASSFSRATNEKLFF,TGTGCCAGCAGCTTTTCGAGAGCAACTAATGAAAAACTGTTTTTT,.,TRBJ1-4,TRBV5-5,.
CASSYSTGSGNTIYF,TGTGCCAGCAGTTACTCTACCGGGAGTGGAAACACCATATATTTT,.,TRBJ1-3,TRBV2,.
CATSTLTGSGAFF,TGTGCCACCAGCACGTTAACAGGTTCGGGAGCTTTCTTT,.,TRBJ1-1,TRBV15,.
CASSRRTSGRAGTPGELFF,TGTGCCAGTAGTAGGAGGACTAGCGGGAGGGCGGGAACACCGGGGGAGCTGTTTTTT,TRBD2,TRBJ2-2,TRBV19,.
CATTSGTDNEQFF,TGTGCCACCACCAGCGGGACAGACAATGAGCAGTTCTTC,.,TRBJ2-1,TRBV15,.
CASSLSGLAGRYTQYF,TGTGCCAGCAGCTTATCGGGACTAGCGGGACGGTATACGCAGTATTTT,TRBD2,TRBJ2-3,TRBV7-3,.
CASSDSASGGTDTQYF,TGTGCCAGCAGTGACTCGGCTAGCGGGGGCACAGATACGCAGTATTTT,TRBD2,TRBJ2-3,TRBV6-4,.
CSVVTSGRSSYNEQFF,TGCAGCGTGGTAACTAGCGGGAGAAGCTCCTACAATGAGCAGTTCTTC,TRBD2,TRBJ2-1,TRBV29-1,few
CASRDAGNSGANVLTF,TGTGCCAGCAGGGATGCAGGGAATTCTGGGGCCAACGTCCTGACTTTC,.,TRBJ2-6,TRBV27,.
CSVDRYGYTF,TGCAGCGTTGACCGGTATGGCTACACCTTC,.,TRBJ1-2,TRBV29-1,.
CASSAGQVLNEQFF,TGCGCCAGCAGTGCGGGACAGGTGCTAAATGAGCAGTTCTTC,TRBD1,TRBJ2-1,TRBV10-1,.
CAWSVLFGELFF,TGTGCCTGGAGTGTACTTTTTGGGGAGCTGTTTTTT,.,TRBJ2-2,TRBV30,.
CASSEGQGYYGYTF,TGTGCCAGCAGTGAAGGCCAGGGTTACTATGGCTACACCTTC,.,TRBJ1-2,TRBV2,.
CASSSPGEPLNQPQHF,TGTGCCAGCAGCTCTCCCGGGGAGCCTCTCAATCAGCCCCAGCATTTT,.,TRBJ1-5,TRBV5-4,once
CASRAGPSTDTQYF,TGTGCCAGCAGAGCGGGGCCCAGCACAGATACGCAGTATTTT,TRBD2,TRBJ2-3,TRBV19,.
CASSQDLFGSQPQHF,TGCGCCAGCAGCCAAGATCTTTTTGGGAGTCAGCCCCAGCATTTT,.,TRBJ1-5,TRBV4-1,.
CASSAPPFYEQYF,TGTGCCAGCAGTGCCCCCCCCTTCTACGAGCAGTACTTC,.,TRBJ2-7,TRBV25-1,.
CASSFGGPLWEQFF,TGCGCCAGCAGTTTCGGGGGGCCGCTGTGGGAGCAGTTCTTC,.,TRBJ2-1,TRBV4-1,.